These 2 T cell receptor beta chains were all obtained from the same sample, sequenced in a study of cytomegalovirus exposure and HLA in healthy donors. With 60 Vbeta and 13 Jbeta primers, the PCR was carried out. Libraries were prepared by immunoSEQ multiplex PCR; TCRdb keeps only in-frame clonotypes and omits some of them. Of 200,000 or so clones listed, approximately 80% are singletons. Sequencing was carried out using PBMCs. Source of these receptors: a young man in good health and CMV-seronegative.

The chain employs TRBV27 and TRBJ2-1; 9 bases line up with TRBD1. The CDR3 totals 15 residues. CDR1 and CDR2 from the germline V gene are MNHEY and SMNVEV (reference sequence). V lost 7 bases and J lost 7; bases outside the gene matches: 11. CDR3 amino acids: CASNVEQGARNEQFF. In DNA form, the CDR3 reads TGTGCCAGCAACGTAGAACAGGGGGCGCGAAATGAGCAGTTCTTC.

The chain joins TRBV28 to TRBJ2-5, with 10 positions matching TRBD2. CDR1 is MDHEN, CDR2 SYDVKM, per germline. The CDR3 extends over 19 amino acids. J gave up 2 bases and V 2 bases, and 14 bases lay outside the gene matches. The CDR3 nucleotides are TGTGCCAGCAGTTTACCCACCGCTAGCGGGGGAGGCTGGCAAGAGACCCAGTACTTC. Translated, it gives CASSLPTASGGGWQETQYF.